The clone carrying this T cell receptor (beta chain) was recorded once. This entry is derived from a study of blood T cell repertoires in COVID-19. Study in general: PBMCs, B-cell-depleted T cells, or T cells provided the cDNA or gDNA that made up the material.

Germline values: CDR1 MNHEY, CDR2 SVGEGT. The CDR3 extends over 14 amino acids. Trimming removed 3 bases from V and 5 bases from J; junction bases left unmatched: 5. Here immunoSEQ multiplex PCR was the method, and the copy in TCRdb shows in-frame clones only, minus some. The table lists a few hundred thousand clones, approximately 90% of them singletons, with 0.8% to 0.9% in the top ten. The V call is TRBV6-2 or TRBV6-3, the J call TRBJ2-7; TRBD1 aligns across 9 bases. The sequenced sample was PBMCs or T cells enriched from blood (not recorded which). The clonotype comes from a woman between 35 and 50 years old who had been exposed to COVID-19. As DNA, the CDR3 is TGTGCCAGCAGTTATTGGGACAGGGCCCACGAGCAGTACTTC. Its translation is CASSYWDRAHEQYF.